Each of the 10 T cell receptor beta chains below was sequenced from the same sample in a study of shared clonotypes between healthy human individuals. Assay used: immunoSEQ multiplex PCR; TCRdb lists only in-frame clones, some missing. The sample yields 2 million to 2.5 million clones, around 93% seen once. The sample comprised naive CD4+ T cells from PBMCs. Subset described: CD45RA+ positively selected. The origin of the receptors is a young man in good health. Some clones in this sample may be carry-over from other donors' samples.

This clone occurred once. V and J are TRBV11-2 and TRBJ1-1, with TRBD1 identical over 8 bases. The CDR3 spans 18 residues. Germline V gene sequence: CDR1 SGHAT, CDR2 FQNNGV. V trimming: 0 bases; J trimming: 7 bases; junction bases outside the gene matches: 16. CDR3 amino acids: CASSLDVGRGPSRGEAFF. As DNA, the CDR3 is TGTGCCAGCAGCTTAGATGTAGGCAGGGGGCCCTCGAGGGGTGAAGCTTTCTTT.

As regards this clone: One end of the junction does not line up with germline, which may come from a read error. In nucleotides, the CDR3 is TGTGCCAGCATCAAAAACACTGAAGCTTCCTTT. It specifies CASIKNTEASF. The gene calls are TRBV28 and TRBJ1-1; no clear D. The CDR3 extends over 11 amino acids. The germline gives CDR1 MDHEN, CDR2 SYDVKM.

The V gene is TRBV11-2, the J gene TRBJ2-3; tentative D call: TRBD1 (6 bases). Germline CDR1 and CDR2: SGHAT and FQNNGV. The length of the CDR3 is 14 residues. Trimming pared 3 bases from V and 5 bases from J, leaving 12 bases between. The CDR3 bases are TGTGCCAGCAGCTTGTGGGACACAAGAGATACGCAGTATTTT. It translates to CASSLWDTRDTQYF.

The genes are TRBV7-6 and TRBJ2-2, with D tentatively TRBD2 (5 bases). Germline V CDR1 and CDR2: SGHVS, FNYEAQ. V was cut by 8 bases and J by 0 bases, with 19 bases left in between. This CDR3 comprises 17 residues. The CDR3 spells CASGREGRFANTGELFF. CDR3 nucleotide sequence: TGTGCCAGCGGTCGTGAGGGAAGGTTCGCGAACACCGGGGAGCTGTTTTTT. Combining the CDR3 with reference TRBV7-6 and TRBJ2-2 gives the whole variable domain GAGVSQSPRYKVTKRGQDVALRCDPISGHVSLYWYRQALGQGPEFLTYFNYEAQQDKSGLPNDRFSAERPEGSISTLTIQRTEQRDSAMYRCASGREGRFANTGELFFGEGSRLTVL.

Turning to this clone: The same CDR3 is also encoded by other DNA sequences in this sample. This chain connects TRBV6-6 to TRBJ1-5; no firm D call. Germline V gene sequence: CDR1 MNHNY, CDR2 SVGAGI (reference sequence). The CDR3 covers 13 residues. V lost 2 bases to trimming and J lost 2 bases, with 4 bases between them. The CDR3 DNA sequence: TGTGCCAGCAGTTACGGGGGCAATCAGCCCCAGCATTTT. It is translated as CASSYGGNQPQHF.

The gene calls are TRBV6-5 and TRBJ1-1; 8 bases align to TRBD1. V trimming: 7 bases; J trimming: 3 bases; junction bases outside the gene matches: 10. Germline CDR1 and CDR2: MNHEY and SVGAGI. This CDR3 spans 15 amino acids. Here the CDR3 DNA reads TGTGCCAGCAAAGACAGGGGTCGGGGGGACACTGAAGCTTTCTTT. Amino acids: CASKDRGRGDTEAFF.

The chain employs TRBV6-4 and TRBJ1-1; the D gene is possibly TRBD1 (6 bases). Trimming removed 7 bases from V and 4 bases from J, with 16 bases in between. CDR1 and CDR2 (germline): MRHNA, SNTAGT. The CDR3 spans 14 residues. CDR3 sequence: CASTPDRLSTEAFF. CDR3 bases: TGTGCCAGCACCCCAGACAGGCTAAGCACTGAAGCTTTCTTT.

The chain combines TRBV19 with TRBJ1-1; no clear D gene. Germline-derived CDR1 and CDR2 are LNHDA and SQIVND (reference sequence). The V and J ends lost 7 bases and 2 bases respectively, with 8 bases between them. The CDR3 totals 12 residues. CDR3 DNA sequence: TGTGCCAGTATTTCAGCAAACACTGAAGCTTTCTTT. Its protein product is CASISANTEAFF.

The chain joins TRBV15 to TRBJ2-3, with TRBD2 identical over 8 bases. The CDR3 is made up of 13 amino acids. CDR1 and CDR2 from the germline V gene are LNHNV and YYDKDF (reference sequence). V shed 4 bases and J 5 bases; nucleotides not matched to a gene: 2. The CDR3 region is CATSMLAGDTQYF. The CDR3 bases are TGTGCCACCAGCATGCTAGCGGGAGATACGCAGTATTTT.

The chain recombines TRBV6-6 with TRBJ2-4; 8 bases line up with TRBD2. The CDR3 totals 13 residues. The V gene's germline CDR1 is MNHNY and CDR2 SVGAGI (reference sequence). V gave up 5 bases and J gave up 10 bases; unmatched junction bases: 7. The DNA for the CDR3 is TGTGCCAGCAGTCCCGGGAGGGATGGGATTCAGTACTTC. Its protein product is CASSPGRDGIQYF.